This TCR beta chain derives from a study of cytomegalovirus exposure and HLA in healthy donors. V lost 8 bases, J lost 4 bases, and 3 bases stayed unmatched. Per germline, CDR1 SNHLY and CDR2 FYNNEI. The CDR3 is made up of 12 amino acids. A multiplex PCR was run with 60 Vbeta primers and 13 Jbeta primers. Some clones are missing from TCRdb's copy, which holds only in-frame ones; the method was immunoSEQ multiplex PCR. Here the sample spans 75,000 to 100,000 clones, 65% to 85% being singletons. Source material: PBMCs. The chain employs TRBV2 and TRBJ2-7; the match to TRBD2 covers 9 bases. The receptor comes from a man aged 35-49 years in good health and CMV-seronegative. CDR3 DNA: TGTGCCAGCGCTCTAGCGGGGTACGAGCAGTACTTC. It codes for CASALAGYEQYF. Full variable domain (outside the CDR3, taken from reference TRBV2 and TRBJ2-7): EPEVTQTPSHQVTQMGQEVILRCVPISNHLYFYWYRQILGQKVEFLVSFYNNEISEKSEIFDDQFSVERPDGSNFTLKIRSTKLEDSAMYFCASALAGYEQYFGPGTRLTVT.